Listed below are T cell receptor beta chains from one sample, sequenced in a study of blood T cell repertoires in COVID-19. Method: immunoSEQ multiplex PCR; TCRdb's copy keeps in-frame clones and lacks some. The table lists a few hundred thousand clones, around nine tenths of them singletons, with roughly 2.9% in the top ten. Sample: PBMCs or T cells enriched from blood (not recorded which). Receptors originate from a woman aged 45 to 65 who had been exposed to COVID-19. CDR3s include the opening cysteine and the closing phenylalanine or tryptophan. D genes are given only for firm matches. Size values are once, few and many counts, or a class for expanded clones, and some rows have none.

J,length,D,V,size,DNA,CDR3
TRBJ1-6,13,.,TRBV19,.,TGTGCCACTACAGGGTCGGGTAATTCACCCCTCCACTTT,CATTGSGNSPLHF
TRBJ2-7,15,TRBD1,TRBV28,.,TGTGCCAGCAGTTCCCATTCCGGGACAGCCTACGAGCAGTACTTC,CASSSHSGTAYEQYF
TRBJ2-5,13,TRBD1,TRBV2,.,TGTGCCAGCGACAGGGGGAACCAAGAGACCCAGTACTTC,CASDRGNQETQYF
TRBJ1-6,14,.,TRBV7-9,.,TGTGCCAGCAGCGCCCAGGGTTATAATTCACCCCTCCACTTT,CASSAQGYNSPLHF
TRBJ1-3,13,.,TRBV6-5,.,TGTGCCAGCAGGCATGCGTCTGGAAACACCATATATTTT,CASRHASGNTIYF
TRBJ2-5,17,TRBD2,TRBV3-1/TRBV3-2,once,TGTGCCAGCAGCCAAGACGTTGCACTAGCGGGGCAAGAGACCCAGTACTTC,CASSQDVALAGQETQYF
TRBJ2-2,16,.,TRBV10-3,.,TGTGCCATCAGTGAGGGGGCTAGTCCAGGCACCGGGGAGCTGTTTTTT,CAISEGASPGTGELFF
TRBJ2-2,18,.,TRBV14,.,TGTGCCAGCAGCCAAGAAAGGTGGAACAGCCTAAACACCGGGGAGCTGTTTTTT,CASSQERWNSLNTGELFF
TRBJ1-2,14,.,TRBV6-2/TRBV6-3,.,TGTGCCAGCAGTTACTCAGCGGTGGACTATGGCTACACCTTC,CASSYSAVDYGYTF
TRBJ1-1,15,.,TRBV11-3,.,TGTGCCAGCAGCCGCGAAACAGGAAGCGACACTGAAGCTTTCTTT,CASSRETGSDTEAFF
TRBJ1-2,14,TRBD1,TRBV2,.,TGTGCCAGCAGTCAAAAACAGGGGACGGCCGGCTACACCTTC,CASSQKQGTAGYTF
TRBJ1-5,14,.,TRBV2,.,TGTGCCAGCAGGAACTCAGGGGCAGGTCAGCCCCAGCATTTT,CASRNSGAGQPQHF
TRBJ1-1,12,.,TRBV29-1,.,TGCAGCGGAGCACCCAGGGGCGCTGAAGCTTTCTTT,CSGAPRGAEAFF
TRBJ2-2,16,TRBD1,TRBV11-3,.,TGTGCCAGCAGCACCACGACAGGGGGTTTTGCCGGGGAGCTGTTTTTT,CASSTTTGGFAGELFF
TRBJ2-2,18,TRBD2,TRBV11-3,.,TGTGCCAGCAGCCGTATTTGGACTAGCGGGGCGAACACCGGGGAGCTGTTTTTT,CASSRIWTSGANTGELFF
TRBJ1-2,12,TRBD1,TRBV19,.,TGTGCCAGTAGAGAGGGGGCCTATGGCTACACCTTC,CASREGAYGYTF
TRBJ1-2,14,TRBD1,TRBV28,.,TGTGCCAGCAGAGGGACAGGGGAAAACTATGGCTACACCTTC,CASRGTGENYGYTF
TRBJ2-1,16,TRBD1,TRBV5-1,.,TGCGCCAGCAGCCACCACCGGGACAGCTCCTACAATGAGCAGTTCTTC,CASSHHRDSSYNEQFF
TRBJ2-3,16,TRBD2,TRBV7-2,.,TGTGCCAGCAGCTTAGAACTAGCGGGGGGTGGGGATACGCAGTATTTT,CASSLELAGGGDTQYF
TRBJ2-3,15,.,TRBV19,.,TGTGCCAGTAGTCTCGGATCGGGGGGCCCAGATACGCAGTATTTT,CASSLGSGGPDTQYF
TRBJ1-1,14,TRBD1,TRBV5-1,.,TGCGCCAGCAGCTTGGGTCAGGGGGCGGCTGAAGCTTTCTTT,CASSLGQGAAEAFF
TRBJ1-2,17,.,TRBV4-2,.,TGTGCCAGCAGCCAAGATCTCTTTAACCCGCCGGGGTATGGCTACACCTTC,CASSQDLFNPPGYGYTF
TRBJ2-7,15,TRBD2,TRBV4-1,.,TGCGCCAGCAGCCAGGACGGGACTAGCGGGTACGAGCAGTACTTC,CASSQDGTSGYEQYF